The 8 T cell receptor beta chains given below trace back to one sample, sequenced in a study of diagnostic markers for celiac disease. Using the reads, TCRdb records one entry per CDR3 protein without DNA. The repertoire table contains around 7,500 distinct CDR3 sequences. The sequenced material came from either unsorted cells or a sorted T cell fraction (not recorded which). The receptors were gathered from a human donor. This table probably holds off-target reads from a library built for another chain.

This sequence joins TRBV5-1 and TRBJ1-6; TCRdb outputs TRBD1, but without DNA this stays unchecked. There are 16 residues in the CDR3. In germline, CDR1 is SGHRS, CDR2 YFSETQ. The CDR3 sequence: CASSLGARGRDSPLHF.

This clonotype registers medium-sized by frequency. This chain connects TRBV29-1 to TRBJ2-5; the D call from TCRdb, TRBD1, cannot be confirmed without DNA. The CDR3 is made up of 15 amino acids. Germline V gene sequence: CDR1 SQVTM, CDR2 ANQGSEA. The CDR3 here is CSVLTYRGGEETQYF.

The gene calls are TRBV20-1 and TRBJ1-2; TCRdb gives TRBD1 as the D gene, but with no DNA this cannot be confirmed. CDR1 is DFQATT and CDR2 is SNEGSKA in the germline V gene (reference sequence). The CDR3 runs to 21 residues. CDR3 region: CSARDWTGGAEALFSNYGYTF.

By frequency, this clonotype registers medium-sized. The chain couples TRBV4-3 to TRBJ1-2. Germline CDR1 and CDR2: LGHNA and YSLEER. The CDR3 is 13 amino acids. The CDR3 region is CASSQDNRYGYTF.

According to its frequency, this clonotype is medium-sized. V gene TRBV18 combines with J gene TRBJ1-5. CDR1 is KGHSH and CDR2 is LQKENI in the germline V gene. The CDR3 consists of 18 residues. CDR3: CASSPVGTITRQDQPQHF.

The chain is built from TRBV7-9 and TRBJ1-2; the TRBD1 assignment by TCRdb is unverifiable without DNA. Looked up from germline, CDR1 is SEHNR and CDR2 is FQNEAQ (reference sequence). The CDR3 is 15 residues long. CDR3 region: CASSFYGGQEGGYTF.

CDR3 loop: CASINNRGTGGGNTGELFF. This chain links TRBV6-6 with TRBJ2-2; TCRdb's assignment of TRBD1 cannot be checked, as there is no DNA. This CDR3 has 19 amino acids. In germline, CDR1 is MNHNY, CDR2 SVGAGI (reference sequence).

This clonotype is classed as medium-sized by frequency. V gene TRBV20-1 combines with J gene TRBJ2-5. This CDR3 has 16 amino acids. CDR1 is DFQATT and CDR2 is SNEGSKA in the germline V gene (reference sequence). The CDR3 protein is CSARPYLMALQETQYF.